Below are 5 T cell receptor beta chains sequenced from a single sample in a study of CD8+CD57+ T cells in acquired aplastic anemia. An expansion of CD8+CD57+ cells by flow cytometry had been shown in patients chosen for sequencing. Profiling that covered TCR beta VDJ and CDR3 relied on genomic DNA as its template. TCRdb reprocessed the reads with MiXCR, giving one entry per CDR3 protein. The data contain 400,000 to 600,000 distinct CDR3 sequences, more than 25% of them singletons. Sequenced material: sorted CD4+, CD8+, or CD8+CD57+ T cells (not recorded which) from PBMCs. All receptors come from a human donor with aplastic anemia.

V is TRBV6-2 or TRBV6-3 and J is TRBJ2-2, with D perhaps TRBD1 (6 bases). The CDR3 extends over 20 amino acids. CDR1 is MNHEY and CDR2 is SVGEGT in the germline V gene. V lost 0 bases, J lost 0 bases, and 20 bases lay in between. CDR3 protein: CASSYSRGAGAKTNTGELFF. The CDR3 bases are TGTGCCAGCAGTTACTCGAGGGGTGCAGGGGCAAAAACGAACACCGGGGAGCTGTTTTTT.

The gene calls are TRBV15 and TRBJ1-5, with D tentatively TRBD1 (5 bases). The CDR3 has 15 residues. Trimming pared 3 bases from V and 5 bases from J, leaving 14 bases between. The germline gives CDR1 LNHNV, CDR2 YYDKDF (reference sequence). The CDR3: CATSSLRAGDQPQHF. The CDR3 DNA reads TGTGCCACCAGCAGCTTGCGGGCGGGGGATCAGCCCCAGCATTTT.

V usage is TRBV10-1 and J usage is TRBJ2-5; 8 nucleotides match TRBD1. Trimming at V came to 3 bases and at J to 4 bases, leaving 7 bases not matched to a gene. The CDR3 extends over 15 amino acids. Germline CDR1 and CDR2: WNHNN and SYGVQD (reference sequence). CDR3 bases: TGCGCCAGCAGTGACCGACAGGGGCGCCGAGAGACCCAGTACTTC. Translated, it gives CASSDRQGRRETQYF.

V gene TRBV6-5 combines with J gene TRBJ1-2; D not certain. The CDR3 spans 11 residues. Germline V gene sequence: CDR1 MNHEY, CDR2 SVGAGI. V was pared by 2 bases and J by 9 bases, with 7 bases between. The CDR3, as DNA: TGTGCCAGCAGTTACGGCCTAAGCTACACCTTC. It is translated as CASSYGLSYTF.

Of note for this clonotype: A much larger clone lies a single base off, so this may be a read error. This chain uses TRBV11-1 with TRBJ2-3, with D possibly TRBD2 on 7 matching bases. This CDR3 has 16 residues. Germline CDR1 is SGHAT and CDR2 is FQDESV (reference sequence). The DNA for the CDR3 is TGTGCCAGCGGCTTAGCCTCGGGGGGCGGCACAGATACGCAGTATTTT. It encodes CASGLASGGGTDTQYF.